This T cell receptor (beta chain) was identified in a study of spatial heterogeneity in lung cancer. Looking at the study overall: From matched bulk RNA-seq came a T cell module score, which showed a strong correlation with TCR transcript counts in tumor regions.

Time point: sample taken at primary tumor resection. Unsorted tumor, nontumor lung tissue or cryopreserved PBMC supplied the whole RNA. Per germline, CDR1 LGHDT and CDR2 YNNKEL (reference sequence). CDR3 length: 13 residues. Deletions cut 4 bases from V and 7 bases from J, with 13 bases between. One entry per CDR3 protein, called by TCRdb with MiXCR from the 5' RACE reads. The sample gives around 1,200 distinct CDR3 sequences, more than 15% of which show up once; roughly 23% is in the top ten. Details on this clonotype: The antigen is not known.

Study-wide findings and caveats: Expanded alpha and beta TCR counts within tumors tracked tumor mutation counts.

The V call is TRBV3-1, the J call TRBJ1-2; D unclear. The input for sequencing was lung tumor tissue, taken at surgery. The clonotype was recovered from a male donor with early-stage non-small cell lung cancer. For the CDR3, the DNA is TGTGCCAGCAGCCCCCACACGTCGCCTGGCTACACCTTC. Protein: CASSPHTSPGYTF. The full variable domain, in which reference TRBV3-1 and TRBJ1-2 provide the parts outside the CDR3, is DTAVSQTPKYLVTQMGNDKSIKCEQNLGHDTMYWYKQDSKKFLKIMFSYNNKELIINETVPNRFSPKSPDKAHLNLHINSLELGDSAVYFCASSPHTSPGYTFGSGTRLTVV.